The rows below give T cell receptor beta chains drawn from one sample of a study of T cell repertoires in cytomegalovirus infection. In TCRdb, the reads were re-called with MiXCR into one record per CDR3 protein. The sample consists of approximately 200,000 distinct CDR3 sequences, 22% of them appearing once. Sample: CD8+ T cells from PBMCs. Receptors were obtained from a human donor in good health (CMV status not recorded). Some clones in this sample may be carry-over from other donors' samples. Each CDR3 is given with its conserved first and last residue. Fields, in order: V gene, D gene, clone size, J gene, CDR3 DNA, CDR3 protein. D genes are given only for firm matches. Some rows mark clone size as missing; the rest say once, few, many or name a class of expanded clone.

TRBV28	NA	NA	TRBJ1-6	TGTGCCAGCAGTTTCCCTTCCAGTTACGGGAGCTCCTATAATTCACCCCTCCACTTT	CASSFPSSYGSSYNSPLHF
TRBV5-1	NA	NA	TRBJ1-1	TGCGCCAGCAGCTTGGATTCACAGGGATACATGAACACTGAAGCTTTCTTT	CASSLDSQGYMNTEAFF
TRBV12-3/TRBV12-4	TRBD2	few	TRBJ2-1	TGTGCCAGCAGACGTCCTAGCGGGGGGACCTACAATGAGCAGTTCTTC	CASRRPSGGTYNEQFF
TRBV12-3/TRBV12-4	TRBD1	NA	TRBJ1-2	TGTGCCAGCACCGAGGGACAGAACTATGGCTACACCTTC	CASTEGQNYGYTF
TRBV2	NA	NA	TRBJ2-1	TGTGCCAGCAGGAGCGGTACCTCCTACAATGAGCAGTTCTTC	CASRSGTSYNEQFF
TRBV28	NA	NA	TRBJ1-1	TGTGCCAGCAGTTCCGTCAGAACGGTAGACACTGAAGCTTTCTTT	CASSSVRTVDTEAFF
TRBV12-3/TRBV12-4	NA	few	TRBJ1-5	TGTGCCAGCAGTTTCAGGGTTGGACAGCCCCAGCATTTT	CASSFRVGQPQHF
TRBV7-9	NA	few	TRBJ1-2	TGTGCCAGCAGCTTCCTACATTCTGGCTACACCTTC	CASSFLHSGYTF
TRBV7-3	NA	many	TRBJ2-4	TGTGCCAGCAGCTTATCCGCCGGGGGACGGCTAAACATTCAGTACTTC	CASSLSAGGRLNIQYF
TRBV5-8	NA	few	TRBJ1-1	TGTGCCAGCAGCCTTACCCTGACAGGGAACACTGAAGCTTTCTTT	CASSLTLTGNTEAFF
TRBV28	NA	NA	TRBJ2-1	TGTGCCAGCACCCCACTAGCTTTCAGCTCCTACAATGAGCAGTTCTTC	CASTPLAFSSYNEQFF
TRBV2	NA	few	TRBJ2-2	TGTGCCAGCAGTTACGCTCCCGGGGGATCCCCGAACACCGGGGAGCTGTTTTTT	CASSYAPGGSPNTGELFF
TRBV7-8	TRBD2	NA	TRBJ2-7	TGTGCCAGCAGCCCCAACTCGGGGGGCGAGCAGTACTTC	CASSPNSGGEQYF
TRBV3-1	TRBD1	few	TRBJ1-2	TGTGCCAGCAGACCTACAGGGGACTATGGCTACACCTTC	CASRPTGDYGYTF
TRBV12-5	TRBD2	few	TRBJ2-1	TGTGCTAGTGCCTTCGGGGGGAATGAGCAGTTCTTC	CASAFGGNEQFF
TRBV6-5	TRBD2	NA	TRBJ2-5	TGTGCCAGCAGTTACCGGGGGGGAGACATGGCGGAGACCCAGTACTTC	CASSYRGGDMAETQYF
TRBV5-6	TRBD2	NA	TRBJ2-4	TGTGCCAGCAGCGATGGGGGGGGAGCCAAAAACATTCAGTACTTC	CASSDGGGAKNIQYF
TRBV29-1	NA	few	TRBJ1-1	TGCAGCGTTCTAAGGAACACTGAAGCTTTCTTT	CSVLRNTEAFF
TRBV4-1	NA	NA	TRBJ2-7	TGCGCCAGCAGCCAAGATAGTGGGGGGCTATTGGAGCAGTACTTC	CASSQDSGGLLEQYF
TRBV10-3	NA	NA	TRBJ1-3	TGTGCCATCAGTGAGTGGGAATCTGGAAACACCATATATTTT	CAISEWESGNTIYF
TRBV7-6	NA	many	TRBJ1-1	TGTGCCAGCAGCTCGGACGGGCACACTGAAGCTTTCTTT	CASSSDGHTEAFF
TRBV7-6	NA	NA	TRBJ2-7	TGTGCCAGCAGCGGTTCCGCGAGACACCCCACCGACGAGCAGTACTTC	CASSGSARHPTDEQYF
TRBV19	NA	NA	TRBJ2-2	TGTGCCAGTAGTATCGGGAGCGGGGAGCTGTTTTTT	CASSIGSGELFF
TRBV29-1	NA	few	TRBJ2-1	TGCAGCGTTGAGCACAATGAGCAGTTCTTC	CSVEHNEQFF
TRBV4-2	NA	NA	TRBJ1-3	TGTGCCAGCACCCCGGGACATGGGGACACCATATATTTT	CASTPGHGDTIYF
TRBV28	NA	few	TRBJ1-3	TGTGCCAGCAGTCCGCCGGGACTGACTACCGACTCTGGAAACACCATATATTTT	CASSPPGLTTDSGNTIYF
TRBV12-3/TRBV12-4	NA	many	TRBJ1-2	TGTGCCAGCACCATTATCCTCTCTGGCAGGGCTAACTATGGCTACACCTTC	CASTIILSGRANYGYTF
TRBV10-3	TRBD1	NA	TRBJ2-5	TGTGCCATCAGTGAGTCAGGACAGGGGGCAGGAGAGACCCAGTACTTC	CAISESGQGAGETQYF
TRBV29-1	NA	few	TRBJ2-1	TGCAGCGTTGGGCGGGAGCAGTTCTTC	CSVGREQFF
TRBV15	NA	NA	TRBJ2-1	TGTGCCACCAGCAGGCCGGGGGGCCGGGGCGAGCAGTTCTTC	CATSRPGGRGEQFF
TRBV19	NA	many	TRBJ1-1	TGTGCCAGTAGTATGACAGAGTCCAGACACACTGAAGCTTTCTTT	CASSMTESRHTEAFF
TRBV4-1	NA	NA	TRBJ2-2	TGCGCCAGCAGCCACAGCTACACCGGGGAGCTGTTTTTT	CASSHSYTGELFF
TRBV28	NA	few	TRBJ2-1	TGTGCCAGCAGTTTCGTAACAGCCTCCTACAATGAGCAGTTCTTC	CASSFVTASYNEQFF
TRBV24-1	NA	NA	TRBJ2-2	TGTGCCACCAGTGATTCCATGATCCGGAAGAACACCGGGGAGCTGTTTTTT	CATSDSMIRKNTGELFF
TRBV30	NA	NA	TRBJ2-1	TGTGCCTGGAATAATCTAGGGCATGAGCAGTTCTTC	CAWNNLGHEQFF
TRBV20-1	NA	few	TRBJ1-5	TGCAGTGCTACGGCTTTGGAGGGCACTGATCAGCCCCAGCATTTT	CSATALEGTDQPQHF
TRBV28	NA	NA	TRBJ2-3	TGTGCCAGCAGTTTATCCGCCGGCACAGATACGCAGTATTTT	CASSLSAGTDTQYF
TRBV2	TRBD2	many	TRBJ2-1	TGTGCCAGCAGCTTTCTAGCGGGGGGGCCGCATGAGCAGTTCTTC	CASSFLAGGPHEQFF
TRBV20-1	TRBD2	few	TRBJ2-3	TGCAGTGTTGGACTAGCGGGGGCGATATACACAGATACGCAGTATTTT	CSVGLAGAIYTDTQYF
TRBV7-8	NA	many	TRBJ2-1	TGTGCCAGCAGCTTAGCGAGCGGTCCCTACAATGAGCAGTTCTTC	CASSLASGPYNEQFF
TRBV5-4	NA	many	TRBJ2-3	TGTGCCAGCAGCTTCGGAGCAGATACGCAGTATTTT	CASSFGADTQYF
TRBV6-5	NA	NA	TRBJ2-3	TGTGCCAGCAGTTACTCCTCGGGTACCACAGATACGCAGTATTTT	CASSYSSGTTDTQYF
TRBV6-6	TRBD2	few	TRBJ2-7	TGTGCCAGCAGTGCCTCGAGGAGCGGGGACTCCTACGAGCAGTACTTC	CASSASRSGDSYEQYF
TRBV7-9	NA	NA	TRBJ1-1	TGTGCCAGCAGCCCCCCCCGGGAGGGCACTGAAGCTTTCTTT	CASSPPREGTEAFF